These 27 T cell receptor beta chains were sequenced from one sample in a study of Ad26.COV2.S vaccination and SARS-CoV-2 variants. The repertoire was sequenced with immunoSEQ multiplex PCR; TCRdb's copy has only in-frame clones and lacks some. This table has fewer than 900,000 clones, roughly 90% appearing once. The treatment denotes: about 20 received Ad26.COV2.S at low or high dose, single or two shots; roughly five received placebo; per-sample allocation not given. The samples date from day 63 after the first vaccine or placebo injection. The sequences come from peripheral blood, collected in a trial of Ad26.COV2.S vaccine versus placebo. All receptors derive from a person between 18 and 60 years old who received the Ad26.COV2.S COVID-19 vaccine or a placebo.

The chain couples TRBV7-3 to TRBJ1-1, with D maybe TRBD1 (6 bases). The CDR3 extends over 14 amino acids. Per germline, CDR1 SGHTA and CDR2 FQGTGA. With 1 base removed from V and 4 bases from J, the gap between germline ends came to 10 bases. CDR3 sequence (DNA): TGTGCCAGCAGCTTAAGCCAAGGGGGCACTGAAGCTTTCTTT. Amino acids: CASSLSQGGTEAFF. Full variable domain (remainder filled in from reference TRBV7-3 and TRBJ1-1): GAGVSQTPSNKVTEKGKYVELRCDPISGHTALYWYRQSLGQGPEFLIYFQGTGAADDSGLPNDRFFAVRPEGSVSTLKIQRTERGDSAVYLCASSLSQGGTEAFFGQGTRLTVV.

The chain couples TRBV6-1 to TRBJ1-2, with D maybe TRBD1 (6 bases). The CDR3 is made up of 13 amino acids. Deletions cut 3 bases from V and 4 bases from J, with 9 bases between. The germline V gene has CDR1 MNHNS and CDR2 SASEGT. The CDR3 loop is CASSEGTIYGYTF. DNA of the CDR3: TGTGCCAGCAGTGAGGGGACAATCTATGGCTACACCTTC.

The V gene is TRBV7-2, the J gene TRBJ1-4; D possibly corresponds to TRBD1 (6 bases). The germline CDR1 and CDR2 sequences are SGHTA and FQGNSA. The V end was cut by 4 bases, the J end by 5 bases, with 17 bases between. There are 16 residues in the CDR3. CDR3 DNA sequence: TGTGCCAGCAGCTCCTCCGGACAGAACAAAAATGAAAAACTGTTTTTT. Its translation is CASSSSGQNKNEKLFF.

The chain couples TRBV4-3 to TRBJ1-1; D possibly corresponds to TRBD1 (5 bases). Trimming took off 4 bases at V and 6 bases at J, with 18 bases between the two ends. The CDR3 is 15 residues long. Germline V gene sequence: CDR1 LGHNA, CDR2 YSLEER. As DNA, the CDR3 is TGCGCCAGCAGCCTATTTTGGGGACCGAAGGCTGAAGCTTTCTTT. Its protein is CASSLFWGPKAEAFF.

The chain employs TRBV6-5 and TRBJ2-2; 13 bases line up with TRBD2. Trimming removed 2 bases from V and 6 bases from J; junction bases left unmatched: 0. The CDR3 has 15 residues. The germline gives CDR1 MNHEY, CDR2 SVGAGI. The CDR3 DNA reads TGTGCCAGCAGTTACACTAGCGGGAGGGCCGGGGAGCTGTTTTTT. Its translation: CASSYTSGRAGELFF.

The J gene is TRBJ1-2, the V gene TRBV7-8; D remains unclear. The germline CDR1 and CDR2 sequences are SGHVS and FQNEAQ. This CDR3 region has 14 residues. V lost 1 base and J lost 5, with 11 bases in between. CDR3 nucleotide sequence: TGTGCCAGCAGCTTAGGGGTACCCCTATATGGCTACACCTTC. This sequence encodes CASSLGVPLYGYTF.

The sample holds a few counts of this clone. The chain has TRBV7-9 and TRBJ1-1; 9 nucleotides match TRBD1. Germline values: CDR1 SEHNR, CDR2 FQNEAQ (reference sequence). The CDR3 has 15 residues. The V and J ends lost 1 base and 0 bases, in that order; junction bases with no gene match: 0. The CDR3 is CASSLGQGVNTEAFF. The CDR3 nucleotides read TGTGCCAGCAGCTTAGGACAGGGGGTGAACACTGAAGCTTTCTTT.

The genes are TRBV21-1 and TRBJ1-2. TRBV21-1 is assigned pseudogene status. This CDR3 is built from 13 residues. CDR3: CASSKRLPYGYTF. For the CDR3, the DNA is TGTGCCAGCAGCAAACGGCTTCCCTATGGCTACACCTTC.

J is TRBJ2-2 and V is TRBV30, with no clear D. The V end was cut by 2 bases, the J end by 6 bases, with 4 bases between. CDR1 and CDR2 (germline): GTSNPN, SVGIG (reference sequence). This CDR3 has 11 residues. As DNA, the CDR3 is TGTGCCTGGAGTTCATCCGGGGAGCTGTTTTTT. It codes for CAWSSSGELFF.

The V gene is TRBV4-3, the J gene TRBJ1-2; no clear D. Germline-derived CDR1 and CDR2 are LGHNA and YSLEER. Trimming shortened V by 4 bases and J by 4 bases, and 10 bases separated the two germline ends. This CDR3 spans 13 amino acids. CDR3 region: CASSPGNLYGYTF. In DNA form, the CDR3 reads TGCGCCAGCAGCCCGGGGAATCTCTATGGCTACACCTTC.

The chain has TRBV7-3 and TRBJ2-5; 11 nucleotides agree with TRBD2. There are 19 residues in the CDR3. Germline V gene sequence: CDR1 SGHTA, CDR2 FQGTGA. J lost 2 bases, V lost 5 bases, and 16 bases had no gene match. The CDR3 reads CASSNQPLKRLAGQETQYF. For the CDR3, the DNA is TGTGCCAGCAGCAATCAACCCCTCAAAAGACTAGCGGGACAAGAGACCCAGTACTTC. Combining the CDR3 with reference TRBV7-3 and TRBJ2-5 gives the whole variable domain GAGVSQTPSNKVTEKGKYVELRCDPISGHTALYWYRQSLGQGPEFLIYFQGTGAADDSGLPNDRFFAVRPEGSVSTLKIQRTERGDSAVYLCASSNQPLKRLAGQETQYFGPGTRLLVL.

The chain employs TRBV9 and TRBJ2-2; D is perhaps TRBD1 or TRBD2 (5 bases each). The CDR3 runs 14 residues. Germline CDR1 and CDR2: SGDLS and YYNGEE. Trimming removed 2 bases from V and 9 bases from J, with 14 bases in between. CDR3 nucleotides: TGTGCCAGCAGCGTTTCCGGGACCCCACGGGAGCTGTTTTTT. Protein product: CASSVSGTPRELFF.

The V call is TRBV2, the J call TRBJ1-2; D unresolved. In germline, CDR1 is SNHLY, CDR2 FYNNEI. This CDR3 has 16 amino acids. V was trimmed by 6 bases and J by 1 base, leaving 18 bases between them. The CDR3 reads CASSDSTRAGNYGYTF. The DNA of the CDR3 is TGTGCCAGCAGCGACTCCACCCGGGCCGGTAACTATGGCTACACCTTC.

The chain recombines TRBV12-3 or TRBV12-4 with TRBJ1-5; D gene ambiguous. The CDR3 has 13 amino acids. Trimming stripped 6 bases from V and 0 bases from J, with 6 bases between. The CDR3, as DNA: TGTGCCAGCAGACAGAGTAGCAATCAGCCCCAGCATTTT. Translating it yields CASRQSSNQPQHF.

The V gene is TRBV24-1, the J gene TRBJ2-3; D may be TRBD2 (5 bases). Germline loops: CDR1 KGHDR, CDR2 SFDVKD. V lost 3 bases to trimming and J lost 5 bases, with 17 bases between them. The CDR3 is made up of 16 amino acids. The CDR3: CATSDPRTLSGDTQYF. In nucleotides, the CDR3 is TGTGCCACCAGTGATCCCCGGACTCTGTCGGGAGATACGCAGTATTTT.

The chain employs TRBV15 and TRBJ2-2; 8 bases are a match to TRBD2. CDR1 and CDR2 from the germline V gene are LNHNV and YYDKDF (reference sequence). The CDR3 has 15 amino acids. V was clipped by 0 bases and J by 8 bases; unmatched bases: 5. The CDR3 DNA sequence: TGTGCCACCAGCAGAGACCAGCGGGAGTCTGGGGAGCTGTTTTTT. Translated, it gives CATSRDQRESGELFF. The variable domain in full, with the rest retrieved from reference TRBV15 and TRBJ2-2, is DAMVIQNPRYQVTQFGKPVTLSCSQTLNHNVMYWYQQKSSQAPKLLFHYYDKDFNNEADTPDNFQSRRPNTSFCFLDIRSPGLGDTAMYLCATSRDQRESGELFFGEGSRLTVL.

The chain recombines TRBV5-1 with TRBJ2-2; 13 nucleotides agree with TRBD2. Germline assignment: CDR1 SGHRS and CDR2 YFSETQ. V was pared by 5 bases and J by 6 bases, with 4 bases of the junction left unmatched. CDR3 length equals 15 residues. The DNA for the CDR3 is TGCGCCAGCAGTCGGACTAGCGGGAGCGCCGGGGAGCTGTTTTTT. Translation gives CASSRTSGSAGELFF.

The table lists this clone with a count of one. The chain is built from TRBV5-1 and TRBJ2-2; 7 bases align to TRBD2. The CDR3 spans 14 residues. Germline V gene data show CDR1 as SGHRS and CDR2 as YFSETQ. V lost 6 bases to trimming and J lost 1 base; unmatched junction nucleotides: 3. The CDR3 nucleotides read TGCGCCAGCACCTTAGCGGGGAACACCGGGGAGCTGTTTTTT. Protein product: CASTLAGNTGELFF.

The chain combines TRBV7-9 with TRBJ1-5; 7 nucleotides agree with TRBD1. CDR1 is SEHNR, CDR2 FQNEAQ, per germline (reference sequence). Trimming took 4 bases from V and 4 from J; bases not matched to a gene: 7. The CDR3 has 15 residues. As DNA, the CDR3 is TGTGCCAGCAGCTCCCCATCGACAGGGAATCAGCCCCAGCATTTT. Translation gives CASSSPSTGNQPQHF.

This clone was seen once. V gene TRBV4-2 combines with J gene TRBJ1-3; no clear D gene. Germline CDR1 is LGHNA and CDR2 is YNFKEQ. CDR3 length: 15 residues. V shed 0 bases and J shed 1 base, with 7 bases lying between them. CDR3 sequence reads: CASSQDLGSGNTIYF. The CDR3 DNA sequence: TGTGCCAGCAGCCAAGATCTAGGGTCTGGAAACACCATATATTTT.

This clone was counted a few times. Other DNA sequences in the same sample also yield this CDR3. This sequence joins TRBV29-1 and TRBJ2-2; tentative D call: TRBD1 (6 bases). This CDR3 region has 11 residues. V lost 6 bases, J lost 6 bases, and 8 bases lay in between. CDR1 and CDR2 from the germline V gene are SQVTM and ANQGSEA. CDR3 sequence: CSVRGSGELFF. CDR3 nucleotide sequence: TGCAGCGTCAGGGGTTCCGGGGAGCTGTTTTTT.

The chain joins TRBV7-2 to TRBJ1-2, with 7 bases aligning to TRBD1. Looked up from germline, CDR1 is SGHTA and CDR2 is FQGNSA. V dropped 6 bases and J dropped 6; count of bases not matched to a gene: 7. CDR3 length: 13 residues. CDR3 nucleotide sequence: TGTGCCAGCAGGCCGACAGGGTGGGATGGCTACACCTTC. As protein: CASRPTGWDGYTF.

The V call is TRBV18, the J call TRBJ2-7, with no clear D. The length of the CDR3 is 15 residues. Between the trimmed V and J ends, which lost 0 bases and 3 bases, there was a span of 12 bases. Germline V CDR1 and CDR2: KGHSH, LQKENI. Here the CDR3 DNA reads TGTGCCAGCTCACCACCGTCTGGCTATCACTACGAGCAGTACTTC. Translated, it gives CASSPPSGYHYEQYF.

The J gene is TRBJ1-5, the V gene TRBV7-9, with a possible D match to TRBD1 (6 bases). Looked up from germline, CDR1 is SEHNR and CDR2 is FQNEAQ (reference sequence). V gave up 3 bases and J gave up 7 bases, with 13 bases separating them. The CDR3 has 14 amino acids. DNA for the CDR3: TGTGCCAGCAGCTTGGGGGGCGCGGGGCAGCCCCAGCATTTT. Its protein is CASSLGGAGQPQHF. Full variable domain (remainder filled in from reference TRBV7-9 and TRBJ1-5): DTGVSQNPRHKITKRGQNVTFRCDPISEHNRLYWYRQTLGQGPEFLTYFQNEAQLEKSRLLSDRFSAERPKGSFSTLEIQRTEQGDSAMYLCASSLGGAGQPQHFGDGTRLSIL.

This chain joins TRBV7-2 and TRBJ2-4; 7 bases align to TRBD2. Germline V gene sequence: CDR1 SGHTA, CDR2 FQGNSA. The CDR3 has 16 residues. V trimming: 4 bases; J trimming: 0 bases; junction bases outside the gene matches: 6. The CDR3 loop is CASSSPGGLAKNIQYF. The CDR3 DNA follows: TGTGCCAGCAGCTCCCCGGGGGGATTAGCCAAAAACATTCAGTACTTC.

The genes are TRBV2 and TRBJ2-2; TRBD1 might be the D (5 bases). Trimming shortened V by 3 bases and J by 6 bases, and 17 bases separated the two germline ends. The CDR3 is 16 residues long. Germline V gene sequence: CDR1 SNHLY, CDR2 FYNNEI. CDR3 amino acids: CASSDREALFAGELFF. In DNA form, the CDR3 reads TGTGCCAGCAGTGACAGGGAAGCCCTATTCGCCGGGGAGCTGTTTTTT.

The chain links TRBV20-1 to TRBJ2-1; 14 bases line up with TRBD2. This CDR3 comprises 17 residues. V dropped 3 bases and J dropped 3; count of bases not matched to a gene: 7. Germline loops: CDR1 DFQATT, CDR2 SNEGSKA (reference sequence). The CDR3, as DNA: TGCAGTGCTAGTGGACTAGCGGGAGGTGGGATCTACAATGAGCAGTTCTTC. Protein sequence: CSASGLAGGGIYNEQFF.